This entry features one TCR beta chain sequence. The target of this receptor is not known. Base-call qualities are not available, and no considerably larger clone is one nucleotide away. In the prospective study, participants were about 18 to 95 years old, resided in about two dozen geographic areas of the United States, and were enrolled through a virtual design. In the prospective study, cohorts were assigned on the basis of participant-reported clinical history obtained from a screening survey and a study questionnaire. For ImmuneRACE Cohort 3, a participant was defined as recovered based on two consecutive negative NP/OP PCR tests, clearance by a healthcare professional, or resolution of symptoms. In the prospective study, whole blood, serum and a nasopharyngeal or oropharyngeal swab were collected from each participant by mobile phlebotomists. Over an approximately 2-month period, participants in the prospective study had the option of providing additional blood draws and questionnaires. Blood samples from the prospective study were shipped frozen or at room temperature prior to DNA extraction.

This entry comes from a study of blood T cell repertoires in COVID-19 (dated by TCRdb to 2018 to 2021). Turning to the overall study: Samples covering the acute and convalescent phases of COVID-19 were provided by collaborators in the United States, Italy and Spain. The material from the prospective study consisted of cDNA or gDNA derived from T cells, B-cell-depleted T cells, or PBMCs. Subjects who had been exposed to COVID-19, were actively infected with it, or had recovered from it provided the deeply sampled blood TCRbeta repertoires that made up the dataset. The repertoires were made available in a free public database intended to serve as a resource for research on the immune response to SARS-CoV-2. The samples were drawn from two sources: the first 160 participants of the ongoing ImmuneRACE study, and 1,254 subjects contributed by 6 global collaborators. A de-identified subject ID, COVID-19 status, age in years and sex were almost always included in the sample metadata. Where available, HLA class I and class II types were taken from metadata supplied by the sample provider and were not determined by assay-based typing.

The paper's findings and limits, for the study overall: The quantity of clinical and demographic metadata differed by source and by participant and was supplied without curation.

TCRbeta CDR3 regions were amplified from genomic DNA by means of the immunoSEQ Assay, a bias-controlled multiplex PCR. The published analysis was carried out like this. Nucleated cell counts per sample were estimated from amplification of reference gene primers within the assay. To quantify the absolute abundance of each unique TCRbeta CDR3 rearrangement, sequence reads were collapsed and filtered. For each sample, productive Simpson clonality was calculated by taking the square root of Simpson's diversity index across productive rearrangements. The table comes from immuneACCESS by way of TCRdb, which keeps in-frame sequences with V and J called. Part of the clones is missing from these tables; in studies checked, under half for an unresolved V gene and the rest for unknown reasons. Clone size and the V and J calls come from that table; the DNA yielded D and trimming. For this sample the table gives approximately 300,000 clones, of which approximately 89% were detected only once. Together, the top ten hold under 3% of the sample.

The sequence came from a woman aged 18-35 years who had recovered from COVID-19. Sequencing was carried out using PBMCs or T cells enriched from blood (not recorded which).

The DNA sequence is given as TGTGCCAGCAGTTTATGGAGGGGGAACACCGGGGAGCTGTTTTTT. This gives the protein CASSLWRGNTGELFF. The sequence links TRBV27 to TRBJ2-2; D gene: possibly TRBD2, on 6 matching bases. The germline V gene (reference sequence) sets CDR1 to MNHEY and CDR2 to SMNVEV. Cut back by 1 base and 1 base, the V and J ends lie 7 bases apart. From the cysteine through the phenylalanine, the CDR3 covers 15 amino acids. The CDR3 DNA has 45 bases and is translated from base 1.